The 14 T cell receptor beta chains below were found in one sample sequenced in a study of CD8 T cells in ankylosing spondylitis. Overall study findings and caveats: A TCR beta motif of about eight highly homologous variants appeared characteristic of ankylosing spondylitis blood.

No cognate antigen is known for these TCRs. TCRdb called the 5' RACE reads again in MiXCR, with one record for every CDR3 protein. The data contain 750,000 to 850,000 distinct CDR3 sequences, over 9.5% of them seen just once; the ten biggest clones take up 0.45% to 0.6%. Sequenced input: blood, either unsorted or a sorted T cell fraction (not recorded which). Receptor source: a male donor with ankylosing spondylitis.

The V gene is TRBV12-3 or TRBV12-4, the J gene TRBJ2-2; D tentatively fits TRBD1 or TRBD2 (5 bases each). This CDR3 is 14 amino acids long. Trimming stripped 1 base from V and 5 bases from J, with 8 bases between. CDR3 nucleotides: TGTGCCAGCAGTTTAGGGGACGGGACCGGGGAGCTGTTTTTT. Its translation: CASSLGDGTGELFF.

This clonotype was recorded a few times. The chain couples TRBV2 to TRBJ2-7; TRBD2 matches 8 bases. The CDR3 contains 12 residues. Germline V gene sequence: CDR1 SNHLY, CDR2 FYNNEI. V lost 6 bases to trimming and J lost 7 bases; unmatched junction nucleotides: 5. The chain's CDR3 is CASSGGAREQYF. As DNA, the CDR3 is TGTGCCAGCAGCGGGGGGGCGAGGGAGCAGTACTTC.

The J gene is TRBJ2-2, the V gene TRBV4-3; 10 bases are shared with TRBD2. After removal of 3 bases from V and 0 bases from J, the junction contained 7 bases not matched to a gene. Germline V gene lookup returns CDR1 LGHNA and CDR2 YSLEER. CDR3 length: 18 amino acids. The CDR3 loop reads CASSHGLAGATNTGELFF. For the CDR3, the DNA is TGCGCCAGCAGCCATGGGCTAGCGGGGGCCACGAACACCGGGGAGCTGTTTTTT.

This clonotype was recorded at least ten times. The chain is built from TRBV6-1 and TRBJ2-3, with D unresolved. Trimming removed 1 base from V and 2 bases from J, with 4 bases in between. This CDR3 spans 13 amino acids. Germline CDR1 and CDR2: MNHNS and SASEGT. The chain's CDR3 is CASSEDYTDTQYF. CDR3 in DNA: TGTGCCAGCAGTGAAGACTACACAGATACGCAGTATTTT.

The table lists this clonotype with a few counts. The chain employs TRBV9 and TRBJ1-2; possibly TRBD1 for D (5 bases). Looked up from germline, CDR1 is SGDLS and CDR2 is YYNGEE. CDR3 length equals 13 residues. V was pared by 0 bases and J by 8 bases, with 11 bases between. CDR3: CASSVGRDVGYTF. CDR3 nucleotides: TGTGCCAGCAGCGTAGGCAGGGATGTAGGCTACACCTTC.

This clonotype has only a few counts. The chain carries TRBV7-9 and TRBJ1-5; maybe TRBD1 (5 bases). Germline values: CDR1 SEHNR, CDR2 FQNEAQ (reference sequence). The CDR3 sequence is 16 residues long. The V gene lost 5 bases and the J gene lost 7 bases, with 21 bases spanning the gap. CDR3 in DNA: TGTGCCAGCAGCCCTCCTTCCCAGGGTGTCGGGCAGCCCCAGCATTTT. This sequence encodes CASSPPSQGVGQPQHF.

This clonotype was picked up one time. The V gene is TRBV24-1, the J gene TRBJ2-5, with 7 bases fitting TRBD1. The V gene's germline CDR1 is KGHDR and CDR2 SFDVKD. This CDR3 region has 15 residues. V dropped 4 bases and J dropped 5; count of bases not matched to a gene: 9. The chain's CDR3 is CATSEYYRGAETQYF. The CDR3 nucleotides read TGTGCCACCAGTGAATATTACAGGGGAGCGGAGACCCAGTACTTC.

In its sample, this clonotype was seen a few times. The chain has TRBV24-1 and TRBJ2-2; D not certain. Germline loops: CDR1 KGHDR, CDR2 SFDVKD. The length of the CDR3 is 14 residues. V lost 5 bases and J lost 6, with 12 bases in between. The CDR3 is CATSAESLAGELFF. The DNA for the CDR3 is TGTGCCACCAGTGCTGAGAGCCTTGCCGGGGAGCTGTTTTTT.

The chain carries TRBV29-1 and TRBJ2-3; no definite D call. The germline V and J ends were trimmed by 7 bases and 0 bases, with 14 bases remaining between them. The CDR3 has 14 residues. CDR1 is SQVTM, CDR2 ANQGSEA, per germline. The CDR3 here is CSAGEISSTDTQYF. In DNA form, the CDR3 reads TGCAGCGCCGGTGAGATCTCTAGCACAGATACGCAGTATTTT.

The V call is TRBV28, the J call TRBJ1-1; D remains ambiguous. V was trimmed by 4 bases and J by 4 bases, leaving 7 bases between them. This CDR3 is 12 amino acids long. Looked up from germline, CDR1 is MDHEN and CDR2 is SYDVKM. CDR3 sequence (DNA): TGTGCCAGCAGTTCCCCCAGCACTGAAGCTTTCTTT. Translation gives CASSSPSTEAFF.

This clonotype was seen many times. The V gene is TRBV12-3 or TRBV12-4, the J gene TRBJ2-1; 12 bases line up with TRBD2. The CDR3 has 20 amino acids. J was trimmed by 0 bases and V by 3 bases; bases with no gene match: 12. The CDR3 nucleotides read TGTGCCAGCAGTTTGAGACTAGCGGGAGAGTCTCTTAGCTCCTACAATGAGCAGTTCTTC. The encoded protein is CASSLRLAGESLSSYNEQFF.

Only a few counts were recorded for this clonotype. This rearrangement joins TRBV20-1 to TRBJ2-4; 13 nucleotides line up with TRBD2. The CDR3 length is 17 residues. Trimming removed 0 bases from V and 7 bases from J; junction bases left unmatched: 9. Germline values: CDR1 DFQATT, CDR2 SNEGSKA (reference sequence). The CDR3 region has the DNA TGCAGTGCTAGAGATACACTAGCGGGAGGGCCCGGGAACATTCAGTACTTC. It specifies CSARDTLAGGPGNIQYF.

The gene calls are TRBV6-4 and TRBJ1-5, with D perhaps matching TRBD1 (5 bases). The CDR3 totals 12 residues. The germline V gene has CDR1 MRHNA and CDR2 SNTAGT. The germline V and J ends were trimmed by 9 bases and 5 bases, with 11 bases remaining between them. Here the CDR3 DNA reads TGTGCCAGAAGGGACGGTGATCAGCCCCAGCATTTT. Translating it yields CARRDGDQPQHF.

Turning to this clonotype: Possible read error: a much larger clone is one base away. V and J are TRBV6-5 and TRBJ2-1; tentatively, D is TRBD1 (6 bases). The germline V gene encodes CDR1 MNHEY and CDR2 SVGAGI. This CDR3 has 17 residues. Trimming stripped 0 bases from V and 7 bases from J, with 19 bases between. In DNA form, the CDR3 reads TGTGCCAGCAGTTACTCGATTTCTGACGACAGGTTGAATGAGCAGTTCTTC. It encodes CASSYSISDDRLNEQFF.